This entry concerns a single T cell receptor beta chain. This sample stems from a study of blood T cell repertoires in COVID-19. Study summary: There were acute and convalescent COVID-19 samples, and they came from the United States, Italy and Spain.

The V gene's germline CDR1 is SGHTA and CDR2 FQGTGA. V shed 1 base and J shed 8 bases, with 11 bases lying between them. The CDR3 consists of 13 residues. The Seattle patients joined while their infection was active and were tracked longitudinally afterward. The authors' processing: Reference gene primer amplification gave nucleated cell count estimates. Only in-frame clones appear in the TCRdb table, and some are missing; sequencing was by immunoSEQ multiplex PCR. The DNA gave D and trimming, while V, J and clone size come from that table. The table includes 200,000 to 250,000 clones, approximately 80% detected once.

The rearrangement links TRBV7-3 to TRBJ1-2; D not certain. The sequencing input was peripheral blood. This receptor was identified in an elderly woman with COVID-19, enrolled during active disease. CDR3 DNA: TGTGCCAGCAGCTTAAGTCGGGTTGAGGGCTACACCTTC. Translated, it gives CASSLSRVEGYTF.